This record looks at one T cell receptor beta chain sequence and its context. The record originates from a study of shared clonotypes between healthy human individuals. Study summary: Two women and a few men aged 18 to 49 served as donors. For every donor, three CD4 naive, three CD4 memory, two CD8 naive and one CD8 memory plates were used.

The authors distributed each subset's genomic DNA evenly over several immunoSEQ plates. For sorted subsets, approximately 0.2 ug DNA per replicate equaled some 27,000 T cell genomes. Profiled with immunoSEQ multiplex PCR; TCRdb holds only in-frame clones, not every one. The sample includes over a million clones, about 96% of them seen just once. This CDR3 is built from 14 residues. V shed 7 bases and J shed 6 bases, with 17 bases lying between them. Germline CDR1 is SGHNT and CDR2 is YYREEE (reference sequence). The chain has TRBV5-4 and TRBJ2-1, with a weak D call TRBD2 (6 bases). The origin of this receptor is a young man in good health. Sample: naive CD4+ T cells sorted from blood. Subset specified: CD45RA+ positively selected. The CDR3 DNA is TGTGCCAGCGCTCGAACGGGAGTGGTCAATGAGCAGTTCTTC. This gives the protein CASARTGVVNEQFF.